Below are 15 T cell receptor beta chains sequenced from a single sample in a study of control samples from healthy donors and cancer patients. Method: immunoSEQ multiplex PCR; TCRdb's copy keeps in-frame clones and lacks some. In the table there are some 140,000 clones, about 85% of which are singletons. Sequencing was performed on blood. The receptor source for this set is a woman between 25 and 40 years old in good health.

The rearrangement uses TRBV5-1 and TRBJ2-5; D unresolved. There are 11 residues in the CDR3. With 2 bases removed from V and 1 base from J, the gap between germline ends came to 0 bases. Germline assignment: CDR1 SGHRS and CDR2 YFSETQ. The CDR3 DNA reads TGCGCCAGCAGCTTCCAAGAGACCCAGTACTTC. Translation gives CASSFQETQYF.

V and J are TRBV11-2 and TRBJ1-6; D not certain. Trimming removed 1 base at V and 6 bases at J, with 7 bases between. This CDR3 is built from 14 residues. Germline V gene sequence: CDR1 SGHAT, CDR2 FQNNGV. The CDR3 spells CASSLGGANSPLHF. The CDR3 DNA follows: TGTGCCAGCAGCTTAGGGGGAGCTAATTCACCCCTCCACTTT.

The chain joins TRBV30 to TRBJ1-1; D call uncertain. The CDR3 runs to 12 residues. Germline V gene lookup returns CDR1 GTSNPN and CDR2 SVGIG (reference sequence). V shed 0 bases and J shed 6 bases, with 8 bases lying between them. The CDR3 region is CAWSVHTAEAFF. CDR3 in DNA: TGTGCCTGGAGTGTACATACGGCTGAAGCTTTCTTT.

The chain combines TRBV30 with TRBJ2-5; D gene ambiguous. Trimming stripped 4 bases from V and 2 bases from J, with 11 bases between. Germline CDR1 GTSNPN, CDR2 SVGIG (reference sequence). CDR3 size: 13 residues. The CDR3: CAWTHELQETQYF. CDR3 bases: TGTGCCTGGACCCATGAGTTGCAAGAGACCCAGTACTTC.

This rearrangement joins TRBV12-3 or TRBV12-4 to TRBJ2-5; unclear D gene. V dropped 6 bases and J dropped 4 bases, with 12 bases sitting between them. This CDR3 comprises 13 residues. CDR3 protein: CASSPNLGETQYF. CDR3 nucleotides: TGTGCCAGCAGCCCGAACTTAGGAGAGACCCAGTACTTC.

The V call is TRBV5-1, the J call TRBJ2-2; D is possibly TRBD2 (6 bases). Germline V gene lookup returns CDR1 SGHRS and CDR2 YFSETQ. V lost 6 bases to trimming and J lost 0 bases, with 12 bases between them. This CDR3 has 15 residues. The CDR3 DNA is TGCGCCAGCACCCTTGGAGGGGCGAACACCGGGGAGCTGTTTTTT. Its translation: CASTLGGANTGELFF.

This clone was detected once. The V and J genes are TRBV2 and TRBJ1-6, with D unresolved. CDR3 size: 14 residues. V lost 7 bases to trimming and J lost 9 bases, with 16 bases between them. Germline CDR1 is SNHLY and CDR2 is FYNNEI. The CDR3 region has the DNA TGTGCCAGCATGTCATCGGGTAGTGGTTCACCCCTCCACTTT. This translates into CASMSSGSGSPLHF. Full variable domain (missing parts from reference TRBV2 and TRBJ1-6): EPEVTQTPSHQVTQMGQEVILRCVPISNHLYFYWYRQILGQKVEFLVSFYNNEISEKSEIFDDQFSVERPDGSNFTLKIRSTKLEDSAMYFCASMSSGSGSPLHFGNGTRLTVT.

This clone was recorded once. CDR3 in DNA: TGTGCCAGCAGCTATCGTTGGAGGGCGGACATTCAGTACTTC. It codes for CASSYRWRADIQYF. This chain connects TRBV5-4 to TRBJ2-4; D is possibly TRBD2 (6 bases). The CDR3 runs 14 residues. The germline V gene encodes CDR1 SGHNT and CDR2 YYREEE (reference sequence). The V end lost 3 bases, the J end lost 8 bases, and 15 bases lay between the germline ends.

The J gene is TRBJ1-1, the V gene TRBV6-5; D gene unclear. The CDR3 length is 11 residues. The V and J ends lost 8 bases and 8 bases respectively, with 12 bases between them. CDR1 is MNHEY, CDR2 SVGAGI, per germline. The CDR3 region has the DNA TGTGCCAGCCCTGCGGGTTTGGAAGCTTTCTTT. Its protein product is CASPAGLEAFF.

The CDR3 bases are TGTGCCTGGAGTCGGGACAGTGCCTGGGGCACTGAAGCTTTCTTT. Its protein is CAWSRDSAWGTEAFF. The chain uses TRBV30 and TRBJ1-1; 7 nucleotides align to TRBD1. Germline lookup yields CDR1 GTSNPN and CDR2 SVGIG (reference sequence). Trimming removed 2 bases from V and 4 bases from J; junction bases left unmatched: 10. The CDR3 contains 15 residues.

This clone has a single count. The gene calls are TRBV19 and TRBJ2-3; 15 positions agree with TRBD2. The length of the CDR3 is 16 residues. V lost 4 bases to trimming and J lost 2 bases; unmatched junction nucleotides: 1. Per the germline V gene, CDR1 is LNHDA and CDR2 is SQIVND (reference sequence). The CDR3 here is CASSRTSGRATDTQYF. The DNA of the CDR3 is TGTGCCAGTAGTAGGACTAGCGGGAGGGCCACAGATACGCAGTATTTT.

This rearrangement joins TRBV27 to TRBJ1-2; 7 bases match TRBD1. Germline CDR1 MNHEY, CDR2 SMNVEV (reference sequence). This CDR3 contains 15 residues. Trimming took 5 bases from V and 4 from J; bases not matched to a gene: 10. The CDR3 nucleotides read TGTGCCAGCAGTCCCGGGACAGATATTACCTATGGCTACACCTTC. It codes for CASSPGTDITYGYTF.

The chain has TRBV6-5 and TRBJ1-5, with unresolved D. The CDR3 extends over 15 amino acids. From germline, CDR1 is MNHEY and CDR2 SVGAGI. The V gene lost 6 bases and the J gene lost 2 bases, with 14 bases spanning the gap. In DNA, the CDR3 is TGTGCCAGCAGCCAAAACGTAGGAGGCAATCAGCCCCAGCATTTT. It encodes CASSQNVGGNQPQHF.

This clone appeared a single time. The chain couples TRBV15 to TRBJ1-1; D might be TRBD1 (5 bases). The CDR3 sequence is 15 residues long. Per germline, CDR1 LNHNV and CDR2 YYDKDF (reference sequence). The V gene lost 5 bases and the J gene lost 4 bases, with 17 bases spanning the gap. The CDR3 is CATSANRDAATEAFF. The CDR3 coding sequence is TGTGCCACCAGCGCTAACCGGGACGCCGCCACTGAAGCTTTCTTT.

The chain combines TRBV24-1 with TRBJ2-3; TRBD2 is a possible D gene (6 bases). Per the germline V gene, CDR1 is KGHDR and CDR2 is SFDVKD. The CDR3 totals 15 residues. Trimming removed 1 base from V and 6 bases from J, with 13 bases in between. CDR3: CATSDFGGRRDTQYF. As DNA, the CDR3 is TGTGCCACCAGTGATTTCGGGGGTAGAAGGGATACGCAGTATTTT.